Listed below are T cell receptor beta chains from one sample, sequenced in a study of shared clonotypes between healthy human individuals. Libraries were prepared by immunoSEQ multiplex PCR; TCRdb keeps only in-frame clonotypes and omits some of them. The sample has about 2 million clones; roughly 96% are singletons. Specimen: naive CD4+ T cells sorted from blood. These TCRs come from a young man in good health. The CDR3 runs from the conserved cysteine through the conserved F or W. The D gene is left open where the match is weak. Not every row has a clone size; where given, it reads once, few, many or a size class.

D: TRBD1
J: TRBJ1-2
size: -
V: TRBV27
CDR3: CASSLLRDRAVYGYTF
DNA: TGTGCCAGCAGTTTACTCCGGGACAGGGCCGTCTATGGCTACACCTTC

D: -
J: TRBJ1-4
size: -
V: TRBV30
CDR3: CAWRGDGEKLFF
DNA: TGTGCCTGGAGGGGGGATGGGGAAAAACTGTTTTTT

D: -
J: TRBJ1-2
size: -
V: TRBV6-6
CDR3: CASSSTRDSNYGYTF
DNA: TGTGCCAGCAGTTCCACTAGGGATTCTAACTATGGCTACACCTTC

D: -
J: TRBJ1-4
size: -
V: TRBV18
CDR3: CASSPAGRATNEKLFF
DNA: TGTGCCAGCTCACCAGCGGGGAGGGCAACTAATGAAAAACTGTTTTTT

D: -
J: TRBJ2-7
size: -
V: TRBV27
CDR3: CASSRQGGTYEQYF
DNA: TGTGCCAGCAGCCGCCAAGGTGGGACCTACGAGCAGTACTTC

D: TRBD2
J: TRBJ2-5
size: -
V: TRBV23-1
CDR3: CASSQSMLAGAEETQYF
DNA: TGCGCCAGCAGTCAATCGATGCTAGCGGGAGCGGAAGAGACCCAGTACTTC

D: TRBD1
J: TRBJ1-3
size: -
V: TRBV5-1
CDR3: CASSSDRPSGNTIYF
DNA: TGCGCCAGCAGCTCGGACAGGCCCTCTGGAAACACCATATATTTT

D: -
J: TRBJ1-1
size: -
V: TRBV7-3
CDR3: CASSLTGNTEAFF
DNA: TGTGCCAGCAGCTTAACAGGGAACACTGAAGCTTTCTTT

D: TRBD1
J: TRBJ1-2
size: -
V: TRBV7-6
CDR3: CASSLVSGGGGYTF
DNA: TGTGCCAGCAGCTTAGTCTCAGGGGGCGGCGGCTACACCTTC

D: -
J: TRBJ2-7
size: -
V: TRBV5-1
CDR3: CASSLAGGQGYEQYF
DNA: TGCGCCAGCAGCTTGGCCGGGGGTCAGGGCTACGAGCAGTACTTC

D: TRBD2
J: TRBJ2-1
size: -
V: TRBV10-1
CDR3: CASSESGTIPQFF
DNA: TGCGCCAGCAGTGAGTCCGGGACTATCCCGCAGTTCTTC

D: -
J: TRBJ1-1
size: -
V: TRBV7-9
CDR3: CASSLVEFLDTEAFF
DNA: TGTGCCAGCAGCTTAGTCGAGTTTTTAGACACTGAAGCTTTCTTT

D: TRBD1
J: TRBJ1-3
size: -
V: TRBV4-3
CDR3: CASSQELTGGGNTIYF
DNA: TGCGCCAGCAGCCAAGAGTTGACAGGGGGAGGAAACACCATATATTTT

D: -
J: TRBJ1-4
size: -
V: TRBV19
CDR3: CASSISGGRMNVELFF
DNA: TGTGCCAGTAGTATTAGCGGGGGTAGAATGAATGTGGAACTGTTTTTT

D: TRBD1
J: TRBJ1-6
size: -
V: TRBV6-1
CDR3: CASRETGGSNSPLHF
DNA: TGTGCCAGCAGGGAAACAGGGGGCTCCAATTCACCCCTCCACTTT

D: -
J: TRBJ1-2
size: -
V: TRBV2
CDR3: CASSERRADNYGYTF
DNA: TGTGCCAGCAGTGAAAGGCGGGCAGATAACTATGGCTACACCTTC

D: TRBD1
J: TRBJ2-1
size: once
V: TRBV7-6
CDR3: CASSADRVYFF
DNA: TGTGCCAGCAGCGCCGACAGGGTGTACTTCTTC

D: -
J: TRBJ2-2
size: -
V: TRBV5-1
CDR3: CASSPITQNTGELFF
DNA: TGCGCCAGCAGCCCTATAACACAGAACACCGGGGAGCTGTTTTTT

D: -
J: TRBJ2-3
size: -
V: TRBV10-3
CDR3: CAISGSTDTQYF
DNA: TGTGCCATCAGTGGCTCAACAGATACGCAGTATTTT

D: -
J: TRBJ2-2
size: -
V: TRBV7-6
CDR3: CASSLDSRTGELFF
DNA: TGTGCCAGTAGCTTAGACTCCCGGACCGGGGAGCTGTTTTTT

D: -
J: TRBJ2-3
size: -
V: TRBV18
CDR3: CASSPRGAPDTQYF
DNA: TGTGCCAGCTCACCACGGGGAGCGCCTGATACGCAGTATTTT

D: TRBD1
J: TRBJ2-5
size: -
V: TRBV10-2
CDR3: CASSRRTGASQETQYF
DNA: TGCGCCAGCAGCCGCAGGACAGGGGCTAGCCAAGAGACCCAGTACTTC

D: TRBD2
J: TRBJ2-1
size: -
V: TRBV29-1
CDR3: CSAAQVLAAGGEQFF
DNA: TGCAGCGCCGCGCAAGTTCTAGCGGCGGGGGGTGAGCAGTTCTTC

D: -
J: TRBJ1-2
size: -
V: TRBV30
CDR3: CAWSPAPADYGYTF
DNA: TGTGCCTGGAGTCCCGCCCCCGCAGACTATGGCTACACCTTC

D: -
J: TRBJ2-3
size: -
V: TRBV9
CDR3: CASSVNRQSTDTQYF
DNA: TGTGCCAGCAGCGTAAATCGGCAATCCACAGATACGCAGTATTTT

D: -
J: TRBJ2-7
size: once
V: TRBV6-1
CDR3: CASRVDRQRDEQYF
DNA: TGTGCCAGCAGAGTAGACAGACAAAGGGACGAGCAGTACTTC

D: TRBD2
J: TRBJ2-7
size: -
V: TRBV19
CDR3: CASRNDRTSGTYEQYF
DNA: TGTGCCAGTAGAAATGACCGCACTAGCGGTACCTACGAGCAGTACTTC

D: TRBD1
J: TRBJ2-2
size: -
V: TRBV27
CDR3: CASSLGDRGTELFF
DNA: TGTGCCAGCAGTTTAGGGGACAGGGGGACGGAGCTGTTTTTT

D: -
J: TRBJ1-3
size: -
V: TRBV18
CDR3: CASSPPGRRSGNTIYF
DNA: TGTGCCAGCTCACCACCGGGACGCCGCTCTGGAAACACCATATATTTT

D: -
J: TRBJ2-1
size: once
V: TRBV29-1
CDR3: CSVGYEQFF
DNA: TGCAGCGTTGGGTATGAGCAGTTCTTC

D: TRBD2
J: TRBJ2-3
size: -
V: TRBV6-6
CDR3: CASSLRGAGNTDTQYF
DNA: TGTGCCAGCAGCTTGCGGGGGGCAGGCAACACAGATACGCAGTATTTT

D: TRBD1
J: TRBJ1-5
size: -
V: TRBV5-6
CDR3: CASSRQGPGEPQHF
DNA: TGTGCCAGCAGCCGACAGGGGCCGGGGGAGCCCCAGCATTTT

D: -
J: TRBJ2-4
size: -
V: TRBV28
CDR3: CASSFGKDGDLAKNIQYF
DNA: TGTGCCAGCAGTTTTGGAAAGGATGGGGACCTGGCCAAAAACATTCAGTACTTC

D: TRBD2
J: TRBJ2-1
size: -
V: TRBV7-2
CDR3: CASSSPGLAGLSYNEQFF
DNA: TGTGCCAGCAGCTCCCCAGGACTAGCGGGACTTTCGTACAATGAGCAGTTCTTC

D: -
J: TRBJ1-2
size: few
V: TRBV10-3
CDR3: CAISESGYGYTF
DNA: TGTGCCATCAGTGAGTCTGGCTATGGCTACACCTTC

D: -
J: TRBJ2-1
size: -
V: TRBV29-1
CDR3: CSVQGRGLNEQFF
DNA: TGCAGCGTCCAGGGGCGTGGATTGAATGAGCAGTTCTTC

D: -
J: TRBJ1-1
size: -
V: TRBV30
CDR3: CACPGAEAFF
DNA: TGTGCCTGCCCCGGGGCTGAAGCTTTCTTT

D: TRBD1
J: TRBJ2-7
size: -
V: TRBV7-9
CDR3: CASSKNPGQGAGEQYF
DNA: TGTGCCAGCAGCAAGAACCCGGGACAGGGGGCTGGCGAGCAGTACTTC

D: -
J: TRBJ2-3
size: -
V: TRBV7-9
CDR3: CASSFLRILSTDTQYF
DNA: TGTGCCAGCAGCTTTTTGCGGATCCTCAGCACAGATACGCAGTATTTT

D: TRBD1
J: TRBJ1-1
size: -
V: TRBV6-5
CDR3: CASSYSPGGLNTEAFF
DNA: TGTGCCAGCAGTTACTCCCCAGGGGGCCTGAACACTGAAGCTTTCTTT

D: TRBD1
J: TRBJ2-5
size: -
V: TRBV7-2
CDR3: CASSLMGRGLKETQYF
DNA: TGTGCCAGCAGCTTAATGGGCAGGGGGCTTAAAGAGACCCAGTACTTC

D: -
J: TRBJ1-1
size: -
V: TRBV5-1
CDR3: CASRPGGNTEAFF
DNA: TGCGCCAGCCGACCGGGAGGGAACACTGAAGCTTTCTTT

D: TRBD2
J: TRBJ2-7
size: -
V: TRBV7-2
CDR3: CASRRGGPPYEQYF
DNA: TGTGCCAGCAGGCGGGGGGGGCCCCCCTACGAGCAGTACTTC

D: -
J: TRBJ2-1
size: -
V: TRBV28
CDR3: CASTAGALANEQFF
DNA: TGTGCCAGCACGGCGGGGGCCCTCGCAAATGAGCAGTTCTTC

D: -
J: TRBJ2-5
size: -
V: TRBV6-5
CDR3: CASREGVRRETQYF
DNA: TGTGCCAGCAGAGAGGGGGTTAGGAGAGAGACCCAGTACTTC

D: TRBD1
J: TRBJ1-2
size: -
V: TRBV27
CDR3: CASSLGTANGYTF
DNA: TGTGCCAGCAGTTTAGGGACAGCTAATGGCTACACCTTC